What follows describes a single T cell receptor (beta chain). Germline assignment: CDR1 GTSNPN and CDR2 SVGIG (reference sequence). V was clipped by 2 bases and J by 0 bases, with 10 bases between them. The CDR3 spans 14 residues. Some clones are missing from TCRdb's copy, which holds only in-frame ones; the method was immunoSEQ multiplex PCR. Here the sample spans just over 150,000 clones, about 90% being singletons. The data are from a study of blood T cell repertoires in COVID-19. The rearrangement links TRBV30 to TRBJ1-1; the D is unclear. This clonotype was sampled from a man between 25 and 39 years old with COVID-19, enrolled during active disease. The sample taken for sequencing was peripheral blood. The CDR3: CAWSSGSLNTEAFF. In DNA form, the CDR3 reads TGTGCCTGGAGTAGCGGGTCGCTGAACACTGAAGCTTTCTTT.